This record looks at one T cell receptor beta chain sequence and its context. These data originate in a study of long-term antiretroviral therapy in people with HIV. There are 13 residues in the CDR3. The germline V and J ends were trimmed by 6 bases and 6 bases, with 11 bases remaining between them. Germline values: CDR1 SEHNR, CDR2 FQNEAQ (reference sequence). An immunoSEQ assay, version v3.0, was performed at survey level. Sequencing used immunoSEQ multiplex PCR; TCRdb keeps in-frame clones, though not all of them. Among some 28,000 clones listed, nearly 95% were seen once. The sequenced sample was unsorted PBMCs, obtained approximately 6.3 years after starting antiretroviral therapy. The chain links TRBV7-9 to TRBJ2-2; maybe TRBD2 (6 bases). This TCR was sampled from a man in his thirties or forties with HIV. The CDR3 sequence is CASSQRGAGELFF. The CDR3 bases are TGTGCCAGCAGTCAACGCGGGGCCGGGGAGCTGTTTTTT.